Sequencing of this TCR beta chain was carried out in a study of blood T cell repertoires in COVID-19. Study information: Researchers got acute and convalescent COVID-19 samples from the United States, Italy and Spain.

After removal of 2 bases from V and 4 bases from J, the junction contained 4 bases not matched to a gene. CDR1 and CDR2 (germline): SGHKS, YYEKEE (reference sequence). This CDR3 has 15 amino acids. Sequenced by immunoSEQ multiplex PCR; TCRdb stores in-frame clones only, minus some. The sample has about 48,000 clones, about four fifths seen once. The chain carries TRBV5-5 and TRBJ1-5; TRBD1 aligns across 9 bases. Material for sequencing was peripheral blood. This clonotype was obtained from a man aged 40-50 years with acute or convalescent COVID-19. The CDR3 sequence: CASSFRDRENQPQHF. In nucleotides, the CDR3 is TGTGCCAGCAGCTTCCGGGACAGGGAGAATCAGCCCCAGCATTTT.